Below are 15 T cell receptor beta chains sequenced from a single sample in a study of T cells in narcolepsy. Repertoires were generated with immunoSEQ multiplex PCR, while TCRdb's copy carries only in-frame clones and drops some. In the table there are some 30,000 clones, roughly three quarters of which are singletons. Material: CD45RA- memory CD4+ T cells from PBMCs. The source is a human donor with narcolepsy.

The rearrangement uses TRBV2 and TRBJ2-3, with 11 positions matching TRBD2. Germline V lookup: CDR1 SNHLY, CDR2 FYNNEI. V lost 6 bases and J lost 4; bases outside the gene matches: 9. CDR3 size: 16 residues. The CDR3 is CASRGLAGGPADTQYF. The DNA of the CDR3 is TGTGCCAGCAGGGGATTAGCGGGAGGGCCCGCAGATACGCAGTATTTT.

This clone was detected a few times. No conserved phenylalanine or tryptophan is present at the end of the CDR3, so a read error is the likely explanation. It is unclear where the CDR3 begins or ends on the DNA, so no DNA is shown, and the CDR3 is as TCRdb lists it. The CDR3 here is CASSVPGQRE. The chain uses TRBV10-1 and TRBJ1-2; TRBD1 is the table's D call, not checked against the DNA. The CDR3 comprises 10 residues, both ends counted. Germline assignment: CDR1 WNHNN and CDR2 SYGVQD (reference sequence).

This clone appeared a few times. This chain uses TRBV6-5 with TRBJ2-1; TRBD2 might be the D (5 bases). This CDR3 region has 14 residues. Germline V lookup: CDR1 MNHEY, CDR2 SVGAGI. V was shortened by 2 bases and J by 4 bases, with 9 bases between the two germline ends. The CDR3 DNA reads TGTGCCAGCAGTTACAGGTCGGGGTACAATGAGCAGTTCTTC. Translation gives CASSYRSGYNEQFF.

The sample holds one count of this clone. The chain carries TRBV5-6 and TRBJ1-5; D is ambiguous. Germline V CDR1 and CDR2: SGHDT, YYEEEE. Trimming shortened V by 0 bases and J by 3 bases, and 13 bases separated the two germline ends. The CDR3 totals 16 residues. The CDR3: CASSLVAIGINQPQHF. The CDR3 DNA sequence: TGTGCCAGCAGCTTGGTCGCAATTGGGATCAATCAGCCCCAGCATTTT. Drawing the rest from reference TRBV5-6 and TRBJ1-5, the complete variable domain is DAGVTQSPTHLIKTRGQQVTLRCSPKSGHDTVSWYQQALGQGPQFIFQYYEEEERQRGNFPDRFSGHQFPNYSSELNVNALLLGDSALYLCASSLVAIGINQPQHFGDGTRLSIL.

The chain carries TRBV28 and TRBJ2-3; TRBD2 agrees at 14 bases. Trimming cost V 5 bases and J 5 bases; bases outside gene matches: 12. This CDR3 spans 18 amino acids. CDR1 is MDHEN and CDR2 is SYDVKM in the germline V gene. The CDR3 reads CASSPQSGLAGVGDTQYF. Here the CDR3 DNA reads TGTGCCAGCAGTCCACAGTCGGGACTAGCGGGAGTAGGAGATACGCAGTATTTT.

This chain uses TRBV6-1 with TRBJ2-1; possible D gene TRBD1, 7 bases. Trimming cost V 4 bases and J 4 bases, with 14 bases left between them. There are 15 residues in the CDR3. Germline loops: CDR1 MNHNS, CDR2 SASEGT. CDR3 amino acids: CASSAETGRYNEQFF. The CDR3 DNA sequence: TGTGCCAGCAGTGCGGAGACAGGGAGGTACAATGAGCAGTTCTTC.

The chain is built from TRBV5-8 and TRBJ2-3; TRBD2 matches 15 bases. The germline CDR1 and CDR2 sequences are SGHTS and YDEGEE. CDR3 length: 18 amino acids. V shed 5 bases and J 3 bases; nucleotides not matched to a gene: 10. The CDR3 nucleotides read TGTGCCAGCAGATCACCGGGACTAGCGGGAGGATCGACAGATACGCAGTATTTT. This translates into CASRSPGLAGGSTDTQYF.

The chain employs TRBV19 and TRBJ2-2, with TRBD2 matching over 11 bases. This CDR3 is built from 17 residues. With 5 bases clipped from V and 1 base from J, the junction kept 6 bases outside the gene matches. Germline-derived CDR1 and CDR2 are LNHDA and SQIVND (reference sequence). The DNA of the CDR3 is TGTGCCAGTAGTTTGGGGACTAGCGGCTTGAACACCGGGGAGCTGTTTTTT. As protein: CASSLGTSGLNTGELFF.

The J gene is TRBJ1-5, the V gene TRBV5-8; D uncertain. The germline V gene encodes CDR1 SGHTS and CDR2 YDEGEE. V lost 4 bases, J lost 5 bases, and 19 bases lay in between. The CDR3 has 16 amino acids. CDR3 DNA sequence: TGTGCCAGCAGCCGCCTCCCCCTTTGGGGTCATCAGCCCCAGCATTTT. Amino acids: CASSRLPLWGHQPQHF. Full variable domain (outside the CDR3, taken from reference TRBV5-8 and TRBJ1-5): EAGVTQSPTHLIKTRGQQATLRCSPISGHTSVYWYQQALGLGLQFLLWYDEGEERNRGNFPPRFSGRQFPNYSSELNVNALELEDSALYLCASSRLPLWGHQPQHFGDGTRLSIL.

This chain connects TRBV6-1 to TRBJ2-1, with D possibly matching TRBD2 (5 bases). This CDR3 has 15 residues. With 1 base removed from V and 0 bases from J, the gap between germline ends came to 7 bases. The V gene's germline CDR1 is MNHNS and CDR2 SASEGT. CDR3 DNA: TGTGCCAGCAGTGAAGTAGCGTACTCCTACAATGAGCAGTTCTTC. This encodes CASSEVAYSYNEQFF.

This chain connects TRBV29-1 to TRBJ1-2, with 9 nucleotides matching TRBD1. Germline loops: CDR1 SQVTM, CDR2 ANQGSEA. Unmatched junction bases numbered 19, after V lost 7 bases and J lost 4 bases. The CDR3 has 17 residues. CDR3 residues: CSDFILPGTGYSYGYTF. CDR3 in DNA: TGCAGCGATTTTATACTACCCGGGACAGGGTACTCCTATGGCTACACCTTC.

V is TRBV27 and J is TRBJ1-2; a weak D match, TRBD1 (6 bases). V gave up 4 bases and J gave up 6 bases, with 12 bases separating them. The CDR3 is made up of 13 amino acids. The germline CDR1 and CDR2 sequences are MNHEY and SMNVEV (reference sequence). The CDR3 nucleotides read TGTGCCAGCAGTTATCAGGGGTTGGATGGCTACACCTTC. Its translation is CASSYQGLDGYTF.

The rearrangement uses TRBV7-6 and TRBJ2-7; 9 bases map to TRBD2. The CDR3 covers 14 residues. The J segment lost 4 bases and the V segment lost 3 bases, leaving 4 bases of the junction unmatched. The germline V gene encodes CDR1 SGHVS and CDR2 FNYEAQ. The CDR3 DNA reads TGTGCCAGCAGCTTGACTACTAGCGGGTACGAGCAGTACTTC. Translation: CASSLTTSGYEQYF.

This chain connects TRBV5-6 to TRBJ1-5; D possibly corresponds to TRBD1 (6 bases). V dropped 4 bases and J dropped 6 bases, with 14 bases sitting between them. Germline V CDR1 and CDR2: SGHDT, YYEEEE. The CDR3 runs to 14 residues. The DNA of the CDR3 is TGTGCCAGCAGCGAAATAACAGGGAGTCAGCCCCAGCATTTT. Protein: CASSEITGSQPQHF.

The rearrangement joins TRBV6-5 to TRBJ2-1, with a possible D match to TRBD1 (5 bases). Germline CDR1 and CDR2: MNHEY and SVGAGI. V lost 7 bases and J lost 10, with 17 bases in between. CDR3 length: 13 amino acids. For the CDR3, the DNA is TGTGCCAGCACCCCCGCAGGGAAATGGGAGCAGTTCTTC. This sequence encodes CASTPAGKWEQFF.